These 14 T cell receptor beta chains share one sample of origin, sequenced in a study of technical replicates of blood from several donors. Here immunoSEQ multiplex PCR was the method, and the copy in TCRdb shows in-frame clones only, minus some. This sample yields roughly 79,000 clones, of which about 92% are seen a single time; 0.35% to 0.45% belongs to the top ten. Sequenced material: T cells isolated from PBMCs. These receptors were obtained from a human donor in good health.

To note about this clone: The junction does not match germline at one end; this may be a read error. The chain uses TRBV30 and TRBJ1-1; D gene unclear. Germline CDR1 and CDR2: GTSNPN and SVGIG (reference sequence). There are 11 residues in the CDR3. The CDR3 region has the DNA TGTGCCGGGAGTTGGGGAGCTGAAGCTTTCTTT. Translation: CAGSWGAEAFF.

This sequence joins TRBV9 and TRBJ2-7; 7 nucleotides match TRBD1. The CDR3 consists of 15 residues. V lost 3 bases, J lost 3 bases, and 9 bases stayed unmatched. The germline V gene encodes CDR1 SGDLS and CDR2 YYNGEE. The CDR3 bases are TGTGCCAGCAGCGCGAGGGACAGTTCTAACTACGAGCAGTACTTC. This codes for CASSARDSSNYEQYF.

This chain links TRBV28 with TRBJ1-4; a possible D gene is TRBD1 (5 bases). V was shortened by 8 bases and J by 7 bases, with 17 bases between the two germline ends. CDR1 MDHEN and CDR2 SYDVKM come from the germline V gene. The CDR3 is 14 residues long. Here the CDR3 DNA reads TGTGCCAGCTCCGACAGTAGAAGATTTGAAAAACTGTTTTTT. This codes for CASSDSRRFEKLFF.

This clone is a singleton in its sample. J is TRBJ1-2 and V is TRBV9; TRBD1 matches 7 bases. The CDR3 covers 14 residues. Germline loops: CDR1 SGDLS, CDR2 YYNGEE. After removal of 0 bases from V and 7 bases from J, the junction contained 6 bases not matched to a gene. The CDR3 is CASSVGGDSTGYTF. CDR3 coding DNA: TGTGCCAGCAGCGTAGGAGGGGACAGTACTGGCTACACCTTC.

The CDR3 coding sequence is TGTGCCAGCAGCCAACACCCAGGACAGGGGGAGATGTCTGGAAACACCATATATTTT. Translated: CASSQHPGQGEMSGNTIYF. V usage is TRBV14 and J usage is TRBJ1-3; 10 bases align to TRBD1. CDR3 length: 19 amino acids. Germline V gene sequence: CDR1 SGHDN, CDR2 FVKESK. With 2 bases clipped from V and 1 base from J, the junction kept 11 bases outside the gene matches.

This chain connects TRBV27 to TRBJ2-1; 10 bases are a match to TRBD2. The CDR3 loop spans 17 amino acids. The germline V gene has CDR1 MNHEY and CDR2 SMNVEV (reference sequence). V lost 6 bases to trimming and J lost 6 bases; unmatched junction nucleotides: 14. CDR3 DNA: TGTGCCAGCAGAAAGTTACTCGGGACTAGCGATGGCAATGAGCAGTTCTTC. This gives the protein CASRKLLGTSDGNEQFF.

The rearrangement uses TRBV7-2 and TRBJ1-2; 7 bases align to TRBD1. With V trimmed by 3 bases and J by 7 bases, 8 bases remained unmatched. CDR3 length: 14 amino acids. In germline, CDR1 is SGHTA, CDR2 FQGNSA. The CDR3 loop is CASSFGTELRGYTF. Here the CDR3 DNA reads TGTGCCAGCAGCTTCGGGACAGAACTACGTGGCTACACCTTC. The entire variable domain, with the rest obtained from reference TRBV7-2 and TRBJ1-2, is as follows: GAGVSQSPSNKVTEKGKDVELRCDPISGHTALYWYRQSLGQGLEFLIYFQGNSAPDKSGLPSDRFSAERTGGSVSTLTIQRTQQEDSAVYLCASSFGTELRGYTFGSGTRLTVV.

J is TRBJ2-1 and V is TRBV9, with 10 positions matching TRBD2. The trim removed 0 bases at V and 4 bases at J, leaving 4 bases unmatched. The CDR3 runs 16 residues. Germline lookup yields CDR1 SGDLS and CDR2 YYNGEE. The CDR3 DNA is TGTGCCAGCAGCGTAGGTTCAGCGGGAGGGTACAATGAGCAGTTCTTC. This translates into CASSVGSAGGYNEQFF.

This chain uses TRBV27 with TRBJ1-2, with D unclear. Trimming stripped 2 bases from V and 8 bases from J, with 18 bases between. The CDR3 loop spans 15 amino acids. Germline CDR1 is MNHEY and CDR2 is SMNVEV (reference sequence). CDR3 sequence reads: CASSLISPTVSGYTF. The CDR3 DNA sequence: TGTGCCAGCAGTTTAATAAGTCCTACCGTATCAGGCTACACCTTC.

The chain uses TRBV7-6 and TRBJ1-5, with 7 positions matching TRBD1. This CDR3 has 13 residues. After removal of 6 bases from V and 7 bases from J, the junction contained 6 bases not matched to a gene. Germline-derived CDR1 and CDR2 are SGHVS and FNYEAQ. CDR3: CASREGAGQPQHF. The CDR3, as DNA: TGTGCCAGCAGAGAGGGGGCAGGGCAGCCCCAGCATTTT.

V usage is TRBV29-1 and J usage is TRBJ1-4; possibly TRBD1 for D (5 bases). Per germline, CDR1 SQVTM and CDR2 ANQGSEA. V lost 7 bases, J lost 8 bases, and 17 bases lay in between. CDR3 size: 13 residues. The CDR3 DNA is TGCAGCGGATACGATTCGGGGGACGAAAAACTGTTTTTT. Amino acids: CSGYDSGDEKLFF.

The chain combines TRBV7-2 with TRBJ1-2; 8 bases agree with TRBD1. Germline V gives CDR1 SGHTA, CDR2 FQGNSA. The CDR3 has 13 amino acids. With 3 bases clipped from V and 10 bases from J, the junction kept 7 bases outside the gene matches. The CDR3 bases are TGTGCCAGCAGCTTCGGGGACAGGCCTAACTACACCTTC. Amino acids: CASSFGDRPNYTF.

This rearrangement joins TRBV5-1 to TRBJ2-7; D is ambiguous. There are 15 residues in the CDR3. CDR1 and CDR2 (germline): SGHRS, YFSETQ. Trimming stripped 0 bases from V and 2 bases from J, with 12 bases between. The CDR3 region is CASSLGPRDTYEQYF. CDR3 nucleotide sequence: TGCGCCAGCAGCTTGGGCCCTCGAGACACCTACGAGCAGTACTTC.

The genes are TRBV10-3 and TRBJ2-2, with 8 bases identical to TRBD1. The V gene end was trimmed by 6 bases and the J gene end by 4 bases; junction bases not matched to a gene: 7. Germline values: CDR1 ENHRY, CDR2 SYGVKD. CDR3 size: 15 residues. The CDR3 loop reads CAISGQGPTTGELFF. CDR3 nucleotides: TGTGCCATCAGCGGACAGGGTCCGACCACCGGGGAGCTGTTTTTT.